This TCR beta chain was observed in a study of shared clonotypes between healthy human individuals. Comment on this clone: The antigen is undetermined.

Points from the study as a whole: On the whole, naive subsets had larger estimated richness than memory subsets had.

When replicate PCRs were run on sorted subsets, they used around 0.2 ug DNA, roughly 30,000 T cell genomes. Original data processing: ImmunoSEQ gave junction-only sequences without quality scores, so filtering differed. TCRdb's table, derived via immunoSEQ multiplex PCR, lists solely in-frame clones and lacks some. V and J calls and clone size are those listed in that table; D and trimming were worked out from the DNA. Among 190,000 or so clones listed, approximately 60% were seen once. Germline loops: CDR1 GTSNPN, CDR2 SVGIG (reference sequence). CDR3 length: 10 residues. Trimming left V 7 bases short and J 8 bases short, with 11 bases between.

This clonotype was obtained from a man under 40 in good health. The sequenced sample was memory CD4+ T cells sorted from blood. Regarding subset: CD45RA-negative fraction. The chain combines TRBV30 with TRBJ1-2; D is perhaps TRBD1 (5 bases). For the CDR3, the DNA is TGTGCCTTCAGGTGGGACGGCTACACCTTC. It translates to CAFRWDGYTF.